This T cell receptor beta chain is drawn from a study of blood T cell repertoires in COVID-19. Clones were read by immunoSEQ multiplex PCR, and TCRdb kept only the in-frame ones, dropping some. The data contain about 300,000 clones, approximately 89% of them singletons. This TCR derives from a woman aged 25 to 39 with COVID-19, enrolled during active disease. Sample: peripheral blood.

The CDR3 is CASRDSLNEKLFF. For the CDR3, the DNA is TGCGCCAGCAGGGACAGTTTAAATGAAAAACTGTTTTTT. The rearrangement uses TRBV10-1 and TRBJ1-4; D is possibly TRBD1 (6 bases). Trimming removed 6 bases from V and 5 bases from J, with 10 bases in between. The CDR3 totals 13 residues. Looked up from germline, CDR1 is WNHNN and CDR2 is SYGVQD (reference sequence).